This T cell receptor (beta chain) was profiled in a study of radiotherapy plus CTLA-4 blockade in lung cancer. Assay: immunoSEQ multiplex PCR; the TCRdb copy retains only in-frame clones and omits some. The repertoire consists of about 49,000 clones, with approximately 84% occurring once and the leading ten covering about 30%. The clonotype was recovered from a human donor with non-small cell lung cancer whose response to radiotherapy plus ipilimumab could not be evaluated. The starting material was peripheral blood, obtained from a patient treated with radiotherapy plus ipilimumab.

The CDR3 is CASSTGLAVFAGELFF. The CDR3, as DNA: TGTGCCAGCAGTACCGGACTAGCGGTCTTTGCCGGGGAGCTGTTTTTT. This chain uses TRBV28 with TRBJ2-2, with TRBD2 matching over 10 bases. J lost 6 bases, V lost 5 bases, and 9 bases had no gene match. CDR3 length: 16 amino acids. Per the germline V gene, CDR1 is MDHEN and CDR2 is SYDVKM.